The 10 T cell receptor beta chains given below trace back to one sample, sequenced in a study of OX40 agonist ivuxolimab in advanced cancers. Profiling relied on immunoSEQ multiplex PCR, and the TCRdb table lists in-frame clones only, not all of them. The sample shows under 70,000 clones, about 89% of them seen only once. The specimen comprised CD4+ or CD8+ T cells sorted from blood, sampled in a trial of the OX40 agonist ivuxolimab. The receptor source for this set is an adult with an advanced solid tumor such as melanoma, head and neck, liver or kidney cancer.

The rearrangement joins TRBV7-2 to TRBJ1-1; D is unclear. This CDR3 comprises 12 residues. V was shortened by 5 bases and J by 1 base, with 5 bases between the two germline ends. From germline, CDR1 is SGHTA and CDR2 FQGNSA. The chain's CDR3 is CASSPRNTEAFF. The CDR3 DNA is TGTGCCAGCAGCCCTAGGAACACTGAAGCTTTCTTT.

CDR3 loop: CASSSMGGGIYGYTF. CDR3 nucleotides: TGTGCCAGCAGTTCCATGGGAGGGGGCATCTATGGCTACACCTTC. V is TRBV28 and J is TRBJ1-2; 7 nucleotides align to TRBD1. V shed 4 bases and J 4 bases; nucleotides not matched to a gene: 9. The CDR3 runs to 15 residues. The germline gives CDR1 MDHEN, CDR2 SYDVKM.

The chain is built from TRBV4-1 and TRBJ1-6; D gene uncertain. CDR3 length equals 17 residues. Trimming pared 4 bases from V and 3 bases from J, leaving 16 bases between. Looked up from germline, CDR1 is MGHRA and CDR2 is YSYEKL. DNA of the CDR3: TGCGCCAGCAGCCCCGGGCCTCCCCGGGGCTATAATTCACCCCTCCACTTT. Translation gives CASSPGPPRGYNSPLHF.

DNA for the CDR3: TGTGCCAGCAGCCGAAGGGGCCGATCCTATGGCTACACCTTC. As protein: CASSRRGRSYGYTF. The V call is TRBV2, the J call TRBJ1-2; a possible D gene is TRBD1 (5 bases). CDR1 SNHLY and CDR2 FYNNEI come from the germline V gene. Trimming cost V 6 bases and J 4 bases, with 15 bases left between them. This CDR3 has 14 residues.

The chain recombines TRBV11-1 with TRBJ2-1; no definite D call. The germline CDR1 and CDR2 sequences are SGHAT and FQDESV (reference sequence). V was trimmed by 1 base and J by 7 bases, leaving 8 bases between them. This CDR3 comprises 13 residues. Written as DNA, the CDR3 is TGTGCCAGCAGCTTAGATTTGGAAAATGAGCAGTTCTTC. It specifies CASSLDLENEQFF.

The J gene is TRBJ1-1, the V gene TRBV7-6; TRBD1 is a possible D gene (6 bases). CDR3 length: 14 amino acids. CDR1 is SGHVS, CDR2 FNYEAQ, per germline. V lost 1 base and J lost 5, with 11 bases in between. The CDR3 DNA sequence: TGTGCCAGCAGCTTAGATCCCGGGACAACTGAAGCTTTCTTT. It encodes CASSLDPGTTEAFF. Using reference TRBV7-6 and TRBJ1-1 for the parts outside the CDR3, the full variable domain is GAGVSQSPRYKVTKRGQDVALRCDPISGHVSLYWYRQALGQGPEFLTYFNYEAQQDKSGLPNDRFSAERPEGSISTLTIQRTEQRDSAMYRCASSLDPGTTEAFFGQGTRLTVV.

J is TRBJ2-7 and V is TRBV5-8; 7 bases align to TRBD1. CDR1 and CDR2 from the germline V gene are SGHTS and YDEGEE. Trimming at V came to 2 bases and at J to 3 bases, leaving 5 bases not matched to a gene. The CDR3 consists of 14 residues. The CDR3 DNA reads TGTGCCAGCAGCTTTGACAGGGTCCACTACGAGCAGTACTTC. It yields the protein CASSFDRVHYEQYF.

This clone came up a few times. The genes are TRBV4-1 and TRBJ2-1; 10 bases fit TRBD2. The CDR3 has 15 amino acids. The J segment lost 10 bases and the V segment lost 3 bases, leaving 9 bases of the junction unmatched. Germline V gene sequence: CDR1 MGHRA, CDR2 YSYEKL. The CDR3 DNA reads as TGCGCCAGCAGCCATACTAGCGGGGAGGTAGGGGAGCAGTTCTTC. Translation gives CASSHTSGEVGEQFF.

The chain joins TRBV6-5 to TRBJ1-1, with TRBD1 identical over 7 bases. The trim removed 7 bases at V and 4 bases at J, leaving 6 bases unmatched. Germline-derived CDR1 and CDR2 are MNHEY and SVGAGI. There are 13 residues in the CDR3. As DNA, the CDR3 is TGTGCCAGCATACGGACAGGTAGCACTGAAGCTTTCTTT. Protein: CASIRTGSTEAFF.

This clone was observed a single time. The chain joins TRBV9 to TRBJ2-3; 7 bases fit TRBD2. There are 16 residues in the CDR3. J lost 3 bases, V lost 3 bases, and 10 bases had no gene match. Per the germline V gene, CDR1 is SGDLS and CDR2 is YYNGEE. The CDR3 bases are TGTGCCAGCAGCGGAGGGATGGGCGGGAGAACAGATACGCAGTATTTT. This codes for CASSGGMGGRTDTQYF.